This passage covers 16 T cell receptor beta chains from one sample sequenced in a study of molecular identifiers for immune sequencing clone quantification (dated by TCRdb to the late 2010s). The library was generated by PCR. The listed sequencing device is Illumina HiSeq 4000. TCRdb cleaned the public reads at Q25 with fastp, built clones with MiXCR and kept in-frame beta chains. CDR3 protein duplicates are merged, each entry listing the most common genes and DNA. This sample has about 640,000 distinct CDR3 sequences in its table, and just under 20% of those were observed once. The top ten clones comprise 0.85% of the sample. The sequencing sample was made of naive CD8+ T cells from blood, with Jurkat cell RNA spiked in. The sample's cell subset or site label is to be understood as: FACS-sorted CD8+CD4-CCR7+CD45RA+ naive T cells. These receptors were obtained from a human donor in good health. Some libraries in this study had Jurkat cell RNA spiked in.

In this sample, this clonotype turned up a few times. The V and J genes are TRBV20-1 and TRBJ2-1; D uncertain. V gave up 6 bases and J gave up 3 bases, with 6 bases separating them. The CDR3 consists of 11 residues. CDR1 is DFQATT, CDR2 SNEGSKA, per germline (reference sequence). The DNA for the CDR3 is TGCAGTGCCCAGATCTACAATGAGCAGTTCTTC. Its translation: CSAQIYNEQFF.

This clonotype was seen a handful of times. V is TRBV6-1 and J is TRBJ1-4, with 9 nucleotides matching TRBD1. There are 19 residues in the CDR3. Germline V CDR1 and CDR2: MNHNS, SASEGT. The trim removed 2 bases at V and 4 bases at J, leaving 14 bases unmatched. The CDR3 spells CASSESTLRTGEFNEKLFF. The CDR3 DNA reads as TGTGCCAGCAGTGAATCGACCCTGAGGACAGGGGAATTTAATGAAAAACTGTTTTTT.

A word on this clonotype: Compared with germline, one end of the junction differs, possibly owing to a read error. The V call is TRBV5-6, the J call TRBJ2-3; D is unresolved. The CDR3 consists of 12 residues. Germline V gives CDR1 SGHDT, CDR2 YYEEEE. The CDR3 nucleotides are TGTGACAGCAGCTCCCTTACAGATACGCAGTATTTT. Protein product: CDSSSLTDTQYF. Full variable domain (rest looked up from reference TRBV5-6 and TRBJ2-3): DAGVTQSPTHLIKTRGQQVTLRCSPKSGHDTVSWYQQALGQGPQFIFQYYEEEERQRGNFPDRFSGHQFPNYSSELNVNALLLGDSALYLCDSSSLTDTQYFGPGTRLTVL.

In this sample, this clonotype turned up a few times. The rearrangement joins TRBV6-2 or TRBV6-3 to TRBJ2-2; D call uncertain. Germline CDR1 MNHEY, CDR2 SVGEGT. The CDR3 is 14 residues long. V was clipped by 2 bases and J by 4 bases, with 8 bases between them. CDR3 protein: CASSYIGVTGELFF. CDR3 coding DNA: TGTGCCAGCAGTTACATCGGAGTCACCGGGGAGCTGTTTTTT.

This clonotype was found many times. V usage is TRBV7-8 and J usage is TRBJ1-4; TRBD1 might be the D (5 bases). The CDR3 runs 16 residues. Trimming cost V 1 base and J 1 base, with 10 bases left between them. Germline values: CDR1 SGHVS, CDR2 FQNEAQ. CDR3 loop: CASSLGGDGTNEKLFF. CDR3 in DNA: TGTGCCAGCAGCTTAGGAGGGGACGGAACTAATGAAAAACTGTTTTTT.

This clonotype appeared many times. The rearrangement links TRBV2 to TRBJ2-7; D not resolved. The CDR3 loop spans 13 amino acids. From germline, CDR1 is SNHLY and CDR2 FYNNEI. The V end was cut by 8 bases, the J end by 0 bases, with 11 bases between. DNA for the CDR3: TGTGCCAGCGTACGGGCCCACTCCTACGAGCAGTACTTC. This translates into CASVRAHSYEQYF.

This clonotype occurred many times. The gene calls are TRBV5-4 and TRBJ1-1; D is unclear. The V end lost 0 bases, the J end lost 1 base, and 7 bases lay between the germline ends. This CDR3 spans 14 amino acids. Per the germline V gene, CDR1 is SGHNT and CDR2 is YYREEE (reference sequence). In DNA, the CDR3 is TGTGCCAGCAGCTTGGGATACGCGAACACTGAAGCTTTCTTT. It yields the protein CASSLGYANTEAFF.

The V call is TRBV27, the J call TRBJ2-3; TRBD2 aligns across 13 bases. Germline V gives CDR1 MNHEY, CDR2 SMNVEV (reference sequence). J lost 0 bases, V lost 5 bases, and 8 bases had no gene match. The CDR3 length is 18 residues. In DNA, the CDR3 is TGTGCCAGCAGTCCTGGACTAGCGGGAGCATCTAGCACAGATACGCAGTATTTT. This encodes CASSPGLAGASSTDTQYF.

This clonotype was recorded many times. J is TRBJ1-5 and V is TRBV4-1; tentatively, D is TRBD1 (5 bases). Germline V gene sequence: CDR1 MGHRA, CDR2 YSYEKL. The CDR3 totals 13 residues. V lost 0 bases and J lost 7, with 7 bases in between. The DNA of the CDR3 is TGCGCCAGCAGCCAAGATCGGGGGCAGCCCCAGCATTTT. It is translated as CASSQDRGQPQHF.

This clonotype was counted a few times. DNA for the CDR3: TGTGCTAGTGGTTCTCCAATACTAGCTAGCACAGATACGCAGTATTTT. It translates to CASGSPILASTDTQYF. This chain links TRBV12-5 with TRBJ2-3; D might be TRBD2 (6 bases). Trimming cost V 4 bases and J 0 bases, with 14 bases left between them. This CDR3 contains 16 residues. Germline CDR1 LGHNT, CDR2 FRNRAP. Based on the CDR3 plus reference TRBV12-5 and TRBJ2-3, the full variable domain is DARVTQTPRHKVTEMGQEVTMRCQPILGHNTVFWYRQTMMQGLELLAYFRNRAPLDDSGMPKDRFSAEMPDATLATLKIQPSEPRDSAVYFCASGSPILASTDTQYFGPGTRLTVL.

Turning to this clonotype: This may come from a read error, since a much larger clone is one base off. The chain links TRBV11-2 to TRBJ2-1; D remains ambiguous. Germline CDR1 reads SGHAT; CDR2 reads FQNNGV. This CDR3 region has 12 residues. V was shortened by 1 base and J by 9 bases, with 7 bases between the two germline ends. CDR3 sequence (DNA): TGTGCCAGCAGCTTAGCCCACAGTGAGCAGTTCTTC. It specifies CASSLAHSEQFF. Using reference TRBV11-2 and TRBJ2-1 for the parts outside the CDR3, the full variable domain is EAGVAQSPRYKIIEKRQSVAFWCNPISGHATLYWYQQILGQGPKLLIQFQNNGVVDDSQLPKDRFSAERLKGVDSTLKIQPAKLEDSAVYLCASSLAHSEQFFGPGTRLTVL.

The table lists this clonotype with many counts. J is TRBJ2-1 and V is TRBV7-6; D is perhaps TRBD1 (6 bases). The CDR3 sequence is 14 residues long. Trimming cost V 1 base and J 6 bases, with 10 bases left between them. Per the germline V gene, CDR1 is SGHVS and CDR2 is FNYEAQ. The CDR3: CASSLVAGVNEQFF. CDR3 in DNA: TGTGCCAGCAGCTTAGTGGCAGGGGTCAATGAGCAGTTCTTC.

This clonotype was recorded many times. The chain uses TRBV4-3 and TRBJ2-7, with TRBD1 identical over 7 bases. The CDR3 runs 15 residues. Germline V gives CDR1 LGHNA, CDR2 YSLEER. The junction had 12 bases not matched to a gene; V was cut back by 6 bases and J by 4 bases. This CDR3 reads CASSLSGTERYEQYF. The CDR3 DNA sequence: TGCGCCAGCAGTCTTTCCGGGACAGAAAGATACGAGCAGTACTTC.

This clonotype was counted ten times or more. The rearrangement joins TRBV5-1 to TRBJ2-7, with D unresolved. Trimming shortened V by 0 bases and J by 5 bases, and 6 bases separated the two germline ends. Germline V gene data show CDR1 as SGHRS and CDR2 as YFSETQ. The CDR3 has 12 amino acids. Here the CDR3 DNA reads TGCGCCAGCAGCTTGGCGCAGGACGAGCAGTACTTC. It yields the protein CASSLAQDEQYF.

Ten or more counts support this clonotype. CDR3 sequence reads: CSVDGGTGELFF. The CDR3 coding sequence is TGCAGCGTTGATGGGGGAACCGGGGAGCTGTTTTTT. J is TRBJ2-2 and V is TRBV29-1; D tentatively reads TRBD1 or TRBD2 (5 bases each). The length of the CDR3 is 12 residues. Deletions cut 3 bases from V and 5 bases from J, with 7 bases between. Germline V gene data show CDR1 as SQVTM and CDR2 as ANQGSEA.

This clonotype was seen ten or more times. The rearrangement joins TRBV7-9 to TRBJ2-7, with 9 bases fitting TRBD1. Germline CDR1 and CDR2: SEHNR and FQNEAQ (reference sequence). The length of the CDR3 is 16 residues. V dropped 5 bases and J dropped 3; count of bases not matched to a gene: 11. The CDR3 nucleotides are TGTGCCAGCAGCCCGGGCCGAGGGACAGGGTTCTACGAGCAGTACTTC. This sequence encodes CASSPGRGTGFYEQYF.